The 26 T cell receptor beta chains below come from one sample, sequenced in a study of CD8 T cells in Susac syndrome. cDNA came from about 0.46 to 1 ug RNA primed by random hexamers. In TCRdb, the immunoSEQ multiplex PCR reads were re-called with MiXCR into one record per CDR3 protein. The sample has 53,000 or so distinct CDR3 sequences, 93% seen once. Material for sequencing was CD8+ T cells from PBMCs. These receptors came from a human donor in good health.

The V gene is TRBV12-3 or TRBV12-4, the J gene TRBJ2-4; 8 bases align to TRBD1. The CDR3 sequence is 19 residues long. J was trimmed by 3 bases and V by 5 bases; bases with no gene match: 18. CDR3 coding DNA: TGTGCCAGCAGTCCTATCGGACAGGGAGAAGTGGCCGACAAAAACATTCAGTACTTC. Its translation: CASSPIGQGEVADKNIQYF.

This clonotype came up a few times. The V gene is TRBV6-1, the J gene TRBJ1-1; D might be TRBD1 (5 bases). The CDR3 runs 14 residues. CDR1 is MNHNS and CDR2 is SASEGT in the germline V gene. V was shortened by 7 bases and J by 1 base, with 13 bases between the two germline ends. The CDR3 coding sequence is TGTGCCAGCATTCCGGGACCTTGGAACACTGAAGCTTTCTTT. It is translated as CASIPGPWNTEAFF.

This clonotype has a handful of counts. The chain is built from TRBV28 and TRBJ2-4; D uncertain. The CDR3 length is 15 residues. V lost 9 bases and J 1 base, leaving 16 bases between the germline ends. CDR1 and CDR2 from the germline V gene are MDHEN and SYDVKM. CDR3: CASSAGLDAKNIQYF. The CDR3 nucleotides are TGTGCCAGTTCGGCCGGGTTAGACGCCAAAAACATTCAGTACTTC. Supplemented by reference TRBV28 and TRBJ2-4, the full variable domain reads DVKVTQSSRYLVKRTGEKVFLECVQDMDHENMFWYRQDPGLGLRLIYFSYDVKMKEKGDIPEGYSVSREKKERFSLILESASTNQTSMYLCASSAGLDAKNIQYFGAGTRLSVL.

The V and J genes are TRBV13 and TRBJ2-7; possibly TRBD1 or TRBD2 for D (5 bases each). Per germline, CDR1 PRHDT and CDR2 FYEKMQ (reference sequence). Trimming left V 5 bases short and J 2 bases short, with 13 bases between. The CDR3 extends over 14 amino acids. CDR3 sequence (DNA): TGTGCCAGCAGCGCCGGGGCCAGAGCCTACGAGCAGTACTTC. Protein sequence: CASSAGARAYEQYF.

This chain joins TRBV4-1 and TRBJ1-2; D remains unclear. The V and J ends lost 3 bases and 7 bases respectively, with 9 bases between them. Germline-derived CDR1 and CDR2 are MGHRA and YSYEKL. The CDR3 spans 12 residues. CDR3 sequence reads: CASSQGRSGYTF. In nucleotides, the CDR3 is TGCGCCAGCAGCCAGGGAAGGAGTGGCTACACCTTC.

This clonotype has just a few counts. The chain joins TRBV27 to TRBJ1-1, with unresolved D. Germline V gene data show CDR1 as MNHEY and CDR2 as SMNVEV (reference sequence). The CDR3 spans 13 residues. The V gene lost 2 bases and the J gene lost 5 bases, with 9 bases spanning the gap. In DNA form, the CDR3 reads TGTGCCAGCAGTTTAACGGGAGGGACTGAAGCTTTCTTT. This sequence encodes CASSLTGGTEAFF.

This rearrangement joins TRBV7-2 to TRBJ2-7; D possibly corresponds to TRBD2 (7 bases). V was pared by 2 bases and J by 4 bases, with 15 bases between. Per germline, CDR1 SGHTA and CDR2 FQGNSA. This CDR3 region has 15 residues. The CDR3 here is CASSLPAGQTYEQYF. Here the CDR3 DNA reads TGTGCCAGCAGCTTACCAGCGGGACAAACGTACGAGCAGTACTTC. Combining the CDR3 with reference TRBV7-2 and TRBJ2-7 gives the whole variable domain GAGVSQSPSNKVTEKGKDVELRCDPISGHTALYWYRQSLGQGLEFLIYFQGNSAPDKSGLPSDRFSAERTGGSVSTLTIQRTQQEDSAVYLCASSLPAGQTYEQYFGPGTRLTVT.

The chain is built from TRBV19 and TRBJ2-7; TRBD2 matches 12 bases. V lost 5 bases, J lost 3 bases, and 5 bases stayed unmatched. Germline V gives CDR1 LNHDA, CDR2 SQIVND (reference sequence). The CDR3 runs to 15 residues. The CDR3 region has the DNA TGTGCCAGTAGTGAAGGACTAGCGGGGTTCTACGAGCAGTACTTC. Protein sequence: CASSEGLAGFYEQYF.

The CDR3, as DNA: TGTGCCAGCCACCCGACAGGGGGAGGCACCGGGGAGCTGTTTTTT. It encodes CASHPTGGGTGELFF. The chain links TRBV19 to TRBJ2-2; 9 bases align to TRBD1. CDR3 length: 15 amino acids. Per the germline V gene, CDR1 is LNHDA and CDR2 is SQIVND (reference sequence). Germline trimming cut 9 bases from V and 4 bases from J; bases unmatched to any gene: 9.

CDR3 loop: CASSLRGARTEAFF. CDR3 in DNA: TGTGCCAGCAGTTTGCGGGGGGCTCGGACTGAAGCTTTCTTT. This chain connects TRBV28 to TRBJ1-1, with a possible D match to TRBD1 (6 bases). The V and J ends lost 3 bases and 5 bases respectively, with 13 bases between them. CDR1 and CDR2 (germline): MDHEN, SYDVKM. The length of the CDR3 is 14 residues.

For the CDR3, the DNA is TGTGCCACCAGCAGAGATCACGGCGAGCAGTACTTC. Protein product: CATSRDHGEQYF. V is TRBV15 and J is TRBJ2-7; D uncertain. Germline values: CDR1 LNHNV, CDR2 YYDKDF (reference sequence). Trimming left V 0 bases short and J 6 bases short, with 6 bases between. CDR3 length: 12 residues.

V is TRBV29-1 and J is TRBJ2-1; D gene uncertain. Germline lookup yields CDR1 SQVTM and CDR2 ANQGSEA. The CDR3 is made up of 13 amino acids. V lost 2 bases to trimming and J lost 2 bases, with 7 bases between them. CDR3: CSVEWATYNEQFF. As DNA, the CDR3 is TGCAGCGTTGAATGGGCTACCTACAATGAGCAGTTCTTC.

The genes are TRBV18 and TRBJ2-7, with TRBD2 matching over 7 bases. The CDR3 is made up of 14 amino acids. The V and J ends lost 3 bases and 4 bases, in that order; junction bases with no gene match: 6. The germline V gene has CDR1 KGHSH and CDR2 LQKENI. The CDR3 sequence: CASSPDSGHYEQYF. The CDR3 bases are TGTGCCAGCTCACCGGATAGCGGGCATTACGAGCAGTACTTC.

This clonotype was seen once. The V call is TRBV20-1, the J call TRBJ2-2, with 9 bases lining up with TRBD2. This CDR3 spans 15 amino acids. Germline CDR1 reads DFQATT; CDR2 reads SNEGSKA (reference sequence). Losses at the gene ends were 5 bases for V and 0 bases for J; bases not matched to a gene: 4. CDR3 protein: CSAPRLAANTGELFF. DNA for the CDR3: TGCAGTGCTCCCCGACTAGCGGCGAACACCGGGGAGCTGTTTTTT.

The V gene is TRBV4-1, the J gene TRBJ1-2, with 8 bases identical to TRBD1. CDR3 length: 16 residues. Germline CDR1 is MGHRA and CDR2 is YSYEKL. Trimming cost V 0 bases and J 4 bases; bases outside gene matches: 7. The CDR3 DNA sequence: TGCGCCAGCAGCCAAGATCCCGCAGGGGGCCCCTATGGCTACACCTTC. It codes for CASSQDPAGGPYGYTF.

The rearrangement links TRBV7-9 to TRBJ2-7; TRBD1 might be the D (6 bases). This CDR3 is built from 15 residues. Between the trimmed V and J ends, which lost 0 bases and 7 bases, there was a span of 16 bases. Germline CDR1 is SEHNR and CDR2 is FQNEAQ (reference sequence). The CDR3 is CASSLAGQPAGEQYF. CDR3 coding DNA: TGTGCCAGCAGCTTAGCCGGACAGCCCGCGGGTGAGCAGTACTTC.

J is TRBJ1-1 and V is TRBV5-1, with a tentative D call TRBD1 (6 bases). CDR3 length: 15 residues. Trimming left V 1 base short and J 1 base short, with 11 bases between. Germline loops: CDR1 SGHRS, CDR2 YFSETQ. The chain's CDR3 is CASSLYGQPNTEAFF. The CDR3 bases are TGCGCCAGCAGCTTGTACGGACAGCCGAACACTGAAGCTTTCTTT. The whole variable domain, filled in from reference TRBV5-1 and TRBJ1-1, reads KAGVTQTPRYLIKTRGQQVTLSCSPISGHRSVSWYQQTPGQGLQFLFEYFSETQRNKGNFPGRFSGRQFSNSRSEMNVSTLELGDSALYLCASSLYGQPNTEAFFGQGTRLTVV.

This sequence joins TRBV7-8 and TRBJ2-7; 15 bases are shared with TRBD2. This CDR3 has 16 residues. The ends lost 3 bases at V and 2 bases at J; junction bases unmatched: 2. Germline CDR1 and CDR2: SGHVS and FQNEAQ. The CDR3 is CASSFGLAGGPYEQYF. DNA of the CDR3: TGTGCCAGCAGCTTCGGACTAGCGGGAGGGCCCTACGAGCAGTACTTC.

The genes are TRBV19 and TRBJ2-1; 11 nucleotides agree with TRBD2. Germline CDR1 LNHDA, CDR2 SQIVND (reference sequence). This CDR3 is built from 14 residues. J was trimmed by 6 bases and V by 11 bases; bases with no gene match: 9. This chain's CDR3 is CAATGLAGGNEQFF. The CDR3 region has the DNA TGTGCCGCCACGGGGCTAGCGGGAGGCAATGAGCAGTTCTTC.

This chain joins TRBV6-2 or TRBV6-3 and TRBJ2-2, with a tentative D call TRBD1 (5 bases). Trimming cost V 6 bases and J 3 bases, with 17 bases left between them. CDR1 and CDR2 (germline): MNHEY, SVGEGT. The CDR3 length is 16 residues. This CDR3 is CASSPDAGIYTGELFF. The CDR3 DNA follows: TGTGCCAGCAGCCCCGACGCAGGGATCTACACCGGGGAGCTGTTTTTT.

The V and J genes are TRBV5-6 and TRBJ1-1; D not resolved. Looked up from germline, CDR1 is SGHDT and CDR2 is YYEEEE. With 0 bases removed from V and 4 bases from J, the gap between germline ends came to 4 bases. CDR3 size: 12 residues. CDR3 in amino acids: CASSLATTEAFF. The CDR3, as DNA: TGTGCCAGCAGCTTGGCTACCACTGAAGCTTTCTTT.

V usage is TRBV7-8 and J usage is TRBJ2-1; D not certain. The germline V gene encodes CDR1 SGHVS and CDR2 FQNEAQ. This CDR3 has 16 residues. V dropped 1 base and J dropped 0 bases, with 10 bases sitting between them. CDR3 region: CASSLEYVGSYNEQFF. The CDR3 bases are TGTGCCAGCAGCTTAGAATACGTGGGCTCCTACAATGAGCAGTTCTTC.

The V and J genes are TRBV28 and TRBJ1-1; TRBD1 might be the D (6 bases). The V gene's germline CDR1 is MDHEN and CDR2 SYDVKM. This CDR3 is built from 12 residues. Trimming removed 6 bases from V and 5 bases from J, with 10 bases in between. The CDR3 region has the DNA TGTGCCAGCAGGTCAGGGGCTACTGAAGCTTTCTTT. Residues: CASRSGATEAFF.

This clonotype is a singleton in its sample. The chain uses TRBV5-6 and TRBJ1-1, with D perhaps TRBD1 (6 bases). Germline lookup yields CDR1 SGHDT and CDR2 YYEEEE. Trimming stripped 0 bases from V and 4 bases from J, with 13 bases between. This CDR3 is 15 amino acids long. CDR3 sequence: CASSLAGARGTEAFF. For the CDR3, the DNA is TGTGCCAGCAGCTTGGCAGGGGCAAGGGGCACTGAAGCTTTCTTT.

This CDR3 reads CASSQYTGGTEAFF. The CDR3 DNA sequence: TGTGCCAGCAGCCAATACACAGGGGGCACTGAAGCTTTCTTT. This chain uses TRBV7-8 with TRBJ1-1; 8 bases align to TRBD1. The V gene end was trimmed by 5 bases and the J gene end by 4 bases; junction bases not matched to a gene: 6. Per germline, CDR1 SGHVS and CDR2 FQNEAQ. The CDR3 spans 14 residues.

This chain uses TRBV7-9 with TRBJ2-7, with a tentative D call TRBD1 (5 bases). The V and J ends lost 4 bases and 2 bases respectively, with 12 bases between them. CDR1 is SEHNR, CDR2 FQNEAQ, per germline (reference sequence). This CDR3 contains 14 residues. CDR3 region: CASSWGRPPYEQYF. Written as DNA, the CDR3 is TGTGCCAGCAGCTGGGGCAGGCCCCCCTACGAGCAGTACTTC.